The clone carrying this T cell receptor (beta chain) was seen at least ten times. Its antigen is still unknown. This entry belongs to a study of early T cells in non-severe SARS-CoV-2 infection. At the level of the study: The input, bulk RNA from unsorted whole blood, was sequenced, and chains were unpaired.

MiXCR, run by TCRdb on the 5' RACE reads, gives a single entry per CDR3 protein. The repertoire consists of 100,000 to 150,000 distinct CDR3 sequences, with about 16% occurring once and the leading ten covering just over 20%. Study observations and caveats: Matches to VDJdb favored anti-spike CD8 responses and missed private and CD4 specificities.

What was sequenced was whole blood. This receptor was identified in an adult who was a healthcare worker with PCR-confirmed SARS-CoV-2 infection or an uninfected control (not recorded which).

The DNA of the CDR3 is TGCGCCAGCAGCCAAGCTGATATGGGGTTATCGAGCAATCAGCCCCAGCATTTT. This translates into CASSQADMGLSSNQPQHF. The J gene is TRBJ1-5, the V gene TRBV4-1; D gene ambiguous. Germline-derived CDR1 and CDR2 are MGHRA and YSYEKL. V gave up 1 base and J gave up 1 base, with 17 bases separating them. The CDR3 totals 18 residues.